This T cell receptor beta chain comes out of a study of shared clonotypes between healthy human individuals (dated by TCRdb to the early 2020s). Looking at the study overall: A couple of women and a few men aged 18 to 49 years were included in the cohort. For each donor, three plates each were used for CD4 naive and CD4 memory, two plates were used for CD8 naive, and one plate was used for CD8 memory. The study deeply sequenced blood TCR repertoires of about five healthy adults to estimate repertoire size and the extent of clonotype sharing between individuals. Per donor, leukapheresis produced somewhere between about 0.94 and 8.9 billion PBMCs. To increase sequencing depth and limit assay-specific biases, different laboratories used diverse techniques to prepare libraries and sequence TCR repertoires. On the study overall, not on this receptor specifically: Because the study included a small number of donors, the genetic and exposure-history diversity represented was limited. Approximately 4.8% of naive CD4, 3% to 4% of naive CD8, approximately 2.2% of memory CD4, and 0.35% to 0.5% of memory CD8 clonotypes were shared across four donors. Larger estimated clonotype richness was generally found for naive subsets than for memory subsets. Pairwise subsampling led to the expectation that sequencing depth would affect the degree of clonotype sharing among donors. Rarefaction of sorted-subset datasets indicated incomplete sequencing despite the large sequencing depth. Compared with non-shared clonotypes, the clonotypes found in all four sorted-subset donors had higher generation probabilities. Only blood was sampled, and tissue TCR repertoires likely differ from those in blood.

V gives up 2 bases and J gives up 5 bases, and the segment between their germline ends measures 3 bases. CDR3 length: 12 amino acids, cysteine to phenylalanine. The kept DNA is CDR3 alone, 36 bases in frame from the first base. The CDR1 and CDR2 encoded by the germline V gene are MDHEN and SYDVKM. With respect to this clone: The specificity of this receptor is unknown. No base-level quality is on record; no much larger clone is a single base apart. Additional DNA sequences in this sample encode the identical CDR3.

Using the deep immunoSEQ assay, multiplex PCR amplified TCR CDR3 regions from genomic DNA. Extracted genomic DNA from each cell subset was distributed evenly across all wells of several immunoSEQ 96-well plates, and each plate was treated as a replicate. For sorted subsets, each replicate PCR was loaded with approximately 200 ng genomic DNA, equivalent to about 33,000 T cell genomes. Purified libraries were quantified with a Qubit 3.0 fluorometer, sized on a Bioanalyzer 2100, and re-quantified with the KAPA Library Quantification kit. Each immunoSEQ 96-well plate was sequenced on its own single-read 150-cycle Illumina NextSeq 550 flow cell. The authors' analysis ran thus. Because only junctional sequences without quality scores were contained in the immunoSEQ output, filtering matching that applied to full-length reads could not be performed. To assign V/J genes and CDR3, sequences were annotated against IMGT germline references using PyIR, a Python wrapper for IgBLAST v1.9. Any read was removed if the V/J assignment was weak (E-value above 1e-6), the CDR3 was missing, or the read contained stop codons, out-of-frame junctions, or ambiguous translated residues. V3J clonotypes were defined as sequences sharing an identical inferred V gene, J gene, and CDR3 amino acid sequence. To compute the percentage overlap between repertoires, the number of shared unique clonotypes was divided by the size of the smaller repertoire. Richness of each repertoire was evaluated using RTK rarefaction, the Chao1 estimator, and Recon v2.1 estimates of unobserved clonotypes. Generation probabilities for all TCRbeta clonotypes obtained by the gDNA method from a handful of donors were computed using OLGA. TCRdb retrieved this table from immuneACCESS and kept in-frame rearrangements only. Not all clones are present; in checked studies, unresolved V genes account for under half, and no reason is known for the remainder. V and J calls plus clone size are reproduced from that table; the DNA served to infer D and trimming. The sample yields around 1.6 million clones; roughly 98% were counted once. Approximately 0.45% of the sample is taken by the ten largest.

The donors were healthy, HIV-negative adults with no recently reported acute infections or vaccinations. Every donor was a Caucasian adult residing in Nashville, Tennessee, USA. Magnetic negative selection was used to enrich CD4+ T cells, after which naive cells were positively selected on CD45RA and the negative fraction became the memory subset. Blood was obtained by leukapheresis, after which PBMCs were separated by Ficoll-Histopaque density gradient centrifugation and cryopreserved in liquid nitrogen vapor phase. Analytical flow cytometry was used to check the purity and quantity of each magnetically sorted T cell population. Genomic DNA was isolated from every sorted fraction and measured by UV absorbance on a Nanodrop 2000c.

This TCR was recovered from a man between 25 and 39 years old in good health. The chain is assembled from TRBV28 and TRBJ2-2, with no confident D gene call. The sequencing sample was made of naive CD4+ T cells sorted from blood. The cell subset or site label on this specimen signifies: CD45RA+ positively selected. This receptor carries the CDR3 CASSLNTGELFF. The DNA sequence reads TGTGCCAGCAGTTTAAATACCGGGGAGCTGTTTTTT.